This TCR beta chain is from a study of T cell responses to AZD1222 COVID-19 vaccine. CDR3 size: 13 residues. Germline V gene lookup returns CDR1 KGHDR and CDR2 SFDVKD. Trimming pared 9 bases from V and 6 bases from J, leaving 13 bases between. Sequencing was performed with immunoSEQ multiplex PCR; in TCRdb, only in-frame clones are kept and a portion is missing. Here the sample spans about 88,000 clones, roughly nine tenths being singletons. Study-wide points: Reports say nearly half of spike-specific TCRs go after unmutated variant regions. Only a handful of AZD1222 recipients were seropositive at baseline. Spike-specific TCRs gained breadth and depth after people received two AZD1222 doses.

A word on this clone: The antigen remains unidentified.

This TCR was recovered from an adult who received the AZD1222 COVID-19 vaccine. V gene TRBV24-1 combines with J gene TRBJ2-2, with D perhaps matching TRBD1 or TRBD2 (6 bases each). The sample was peripheral blood, taken 28 days after the second AZD1222 dose. The CDR3 nucleotides are TGTGCCACCTCTCACGGGGGCGCCGGGGAGCTGTTTTTT. This codes for CATSHGGAGELFF.